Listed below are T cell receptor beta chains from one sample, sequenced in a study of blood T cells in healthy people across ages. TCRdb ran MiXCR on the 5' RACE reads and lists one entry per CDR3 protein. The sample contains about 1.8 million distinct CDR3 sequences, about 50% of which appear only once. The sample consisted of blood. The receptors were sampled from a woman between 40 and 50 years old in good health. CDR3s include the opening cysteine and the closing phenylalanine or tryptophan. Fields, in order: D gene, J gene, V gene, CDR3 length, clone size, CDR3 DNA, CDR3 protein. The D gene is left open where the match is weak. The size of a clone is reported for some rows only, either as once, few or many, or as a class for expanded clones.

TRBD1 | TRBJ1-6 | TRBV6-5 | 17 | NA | TGTGCCAGCAGTTCCTGGGACAGCGGCTCCTATAATTCACCCCTCCACTTT | CASSSWDSGSYNSPLHF
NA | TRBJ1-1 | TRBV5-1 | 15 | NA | TGCGCCAGCAGCTTGGCTAGTTCGTCGACCACTGAAGCTTTCTTT | CASSLASSSTTEAFF
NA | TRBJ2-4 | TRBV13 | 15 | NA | TGTGCCAGCAGCCCCGGGGCGGGGGCCAAAAACATTCAGTACTTC | CASSPGAGAKNIQYF
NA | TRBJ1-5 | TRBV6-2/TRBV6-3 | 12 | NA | TGTGCCAGCAGTTACCCCCAGATTGCCCAGCATTTT | CASSYPQIAQHF
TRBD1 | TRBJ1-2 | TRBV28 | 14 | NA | TGTGCCAGCAGTTTAGACAGCAGGGGGAACGGCTACACCTTC | CASSLDSRGNGYTF
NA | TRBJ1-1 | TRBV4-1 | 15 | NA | TGCGCCAGCAGCCAAGTCGCGACAGCGAACACTGAAGCTTTCTTT | CASSQVATANTEAFF
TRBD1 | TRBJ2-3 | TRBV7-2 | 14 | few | TGTGCCAGCAGACATTACCGGGACAGGGGGACGCAGTATTTT | CASRHYRDRGTQYF
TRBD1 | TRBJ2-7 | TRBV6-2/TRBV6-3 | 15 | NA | TGTGCCAGCAGATCCGGGGACAGACGCACCTACGAGCAGTACTTC | CASRSGDRRTYEQYF
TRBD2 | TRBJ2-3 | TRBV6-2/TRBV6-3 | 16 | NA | TGTGCCAGCAGTTACTCCCTAGCGGCTAGCACAGATACGCAGTATTTT | CASSYSLAASTDTQYF
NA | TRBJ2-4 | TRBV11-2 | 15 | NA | TGTGCCAGCAGCTTAGGCTCAGGGTCGAGGAGCATTCAGTACTTC | CASSLGSGSRSIQYF